The 19 T cell receptor beta chains below come from one sample, sequenced in a study of vaccination effects on CD4 cells after COVID-19. No antigen has been identified for these receptors. Antigen-specific CD4+ T cells expanded by the ViraFEST assay with viral peptide pools were then sequenced. At the end of approximately 10 days of culture, CD4+ T cells were isolated. The table came from immunoSEQ multiplex PCR; TCRdb's copy has only in-frame clones and leaves some out. The sample yields roughly 76,000 clones, about 70% seen once. Here the sequenced sample was CD4+ T cells from PBMCs cultured with HCoV-229E spike peptides, taken before COVID-19 vaccination. The receptors here all came from a human donor who received a COVID-19 vaccine.

V usage is TRBV5-5 and J usage is TRBJ2-5, with D tentatively TRBD2 (6 bases). The CDR3 spans 13 residues. Germline V CDR1 and CDR2: SGHKS, YYEKEE (reference sequence). The V end was cut by 7 bases, the J end by 1 base, with 11 bases between. The CDR3 is CASAPGGQETQYF. The CDR3 DNA follows: TGTGCCAGCGCCCCCGGGGGCCAAGAGACCCAGTACTTC.

This clone showed up just once. For the CDR3, the DNA is TGTGCCAGCAGCCAAGGGTATAGCAATCAGCCCCAGCATTTT. It yields the protein CASSQGYSNQPQHF. The rearrangement uses TRBV3-1 (or the pseudogene TRBV3-2) and TRBJ1-5; D not resolved. With 1 base removed from V and 0 bases from J, the gap between germline ends came to 4 bases. The CDR3 length is 14 residues. Germline loops: CDR1 LGHDT, CDR2 YNNKEL (reference sequence).

The V call is TRBV5-1, the J call TRBJ2-1; 7 positions agree with TRBD1. Germline CDR1 and CDR2: SGHRS and YFSETQ. The CDR3 contains 14 residues. After removal of 0 bases from V and 14 bases from J, the junction contained 11 bases not matched to a gene. Written as DNA, the CDR3 is TGCGCCAGCAGCTTGGGGGACAGTCAGCAAAGAAAGTTCTTC. Protein product: CASSLGDSQQRKFF.

J is TRBJ2-3 and V is TRBV9; 11 bases agree with TRBD1. CDR1 is SGDLS and CDR2 is YYNGEE in the germline V gene. The CDR3 totals 21 residues. V trimming: 7 bases; J trimming: 2 bases; junction bases outside the gene matches: 24. CDR3 sequence: CASPEHPEVDRGRLPTDTQYF. The CDR3 bases are TGTGCCAGCCCCGAACATCCTGAGGTGGACAGGGGGCGACTACCCACAGATACGCAGTATTTT.

The chain combines TRBV24-1 with TRBJ2-3, with 8 bases that match TRBD2. Germline CDR1 KGHDR, CDR2 SFDVKD. Trimming took 4 bases from V and 4 from J; bases not matched to a gene: 6. The CDR3 is made up of 15 amino acids. CDR3 region: CATSDPREGADTQYF. DNA of the CDR3: TGTGCCACCAGTGACCCCCGGGAGGGAGCAGATACGCAGTATTTT.

The chain links TRBV4-1 to TRBJ1-5; no clear D gene. The CDR3 covers 15 residues. CDR1 and CDR2 (germline): MGHRA, YSYEKL. V was pared by 1 base and J by 9 bases, with 16 bases between. The CDR3 nucleotides read TGCGCCAGCAGCCAAGTAGGGATCCCCGTGCCGCCCCAGCATTTT. Its translation is CASSQVGIPVPPQHF.

This chain links TRBV2 with TRBJ1-5, with D possibly TRBD1 on 5 matching bases. This CDR3 has 15 amino acids. Germline-derived CDR1 and CDR2 are SNHLY and FYNNEI. V dropped 6 bases and J dropped 1 base, with 13 bases sitting between them. DNA of the CDR3: TGTGCCAGCAGCTGGGGGGAGGGGAGCAATCAGCCCCAGCATTTT. As protein: CASSWGEGSNQPQHF.

V and J are TRBV4-3 and TRBJ2-3, with D hard to call. This CDR3 has 16 residues. The V gene lost 1 base and the J gene lost 3 bases, with 14 bases spanning the gap. Germline V lookup: CDR1 LGHNA, CDR2 YSLEER. The CDR3 DNA is TGCGCCAGCAGCCAAGGGTCCAGCGCTGAGACAGATACGCAGTATTTT. Encoded protein: CASSQGSSAETDTQYF.

This clone has a handful of counts. The genes are TRBV18 and TRBJ1-1; D not certain. Per germline, CDR1 KGHSH and CDR2 LQKENI. V was cut by 3 bases and J by 3 bases, with 17 bases left in between. The CDR3 runs 16 residues. Here the CDR3 reads CASSPVGRGFDTEAFF. In DNA form, the CDR3 reads TGTGCCAGCTCACCGGTCGGACGAGGGTTTGACACTGAAGCTTTCTTT.

The rearrangement uses TRBV27 and TRBJ2-1; D is undetermined. Germline lookup yields CDR1 MNHEY and CDR2 SMNVEV (reference sequence). CDR3 length: 17 residues. V lost 5 bases and J 4 bases, leaving 21 bases between the germline ends. The CDR3 sequence: CASSLGIGPKPYNEQFF. The CDR3 region has the DNA TGTGCCAGCAGTCTAGGTATAGGTCCGAAACCTTACAATGAGCAGTTCTTC.

This chain links TRBV5-6 with TRBJ1-1; possible D gene TRBD1, 6 bases. V was trimmed by 2 bases and J by 9 bases, leaving 17 bases between them. There are 14 residues in the CDR3. The germline gives CDR1 SGHDT, CDR2 YYEEEE. CDR3 sequence reads: CASSFVDGQGKAFF. Written as DNA, the CDR3 is TGTGCCAGCAGCTTCGTAGACGGGCAGGGGAAAGCTTTCTTT. Full variable domain (missing parts from reference TRBV5-6 and TRBJ1-1): DAGVTQSPTHLIKTRGQQVTLRCSPKSGHDTVSWYQQALGQGPQFIFQYYEEEERQRGNFPDRFSGHQFPNYSSELNVNALLLGDSALYLCASSFVDGQGKAFFGQGTRLTVV.

V is TRBV3-1 (or the pseudogene TRBV3-2) and J is TRBJ2-5; tentatively, D is TRBD2 (6 bases). Germline V lookup: CDR1 LGHDT, CDR2 YNNKEL (reference sequence). With 4 bases removed from V and 0 bases from J, the gap between germline ends came to 12 bases. The CDR3 has 15 residues. CDR3 DNA sequence: TGTGCCAGCAGCCTTAGGGGAGGTTACCAAGAGACCCAGTACTTC. Its translation is CASSLRGGYQETQYF.

The rearrangement links TRBV24-1 to TRBJ1-5; a possible D gene is TRBD1 (5 bases). The V gene lost 6 bases and the J gene lost 5 bases, with 7 bases spanning the gap. The CDR3 consists of 12 residues. Germline CDR1 KGHDR, CDR2 SFDVKD. As DNA, the CDR3 is TGTGCCACCAGTTGGGGGGATCAGCCCCAGCATTTT. Translated, it gives CATSWGDQPQHF.

This clone was found a few times. V gene TRBV5-1 combines with J gene TRBJ2-5, with D possibly being TRBD1 (5 bases). The CDR3 contains 14 residues. Trimming took 0 bases from V and 5 from J, leaving 11 bases between them. CDR1 SGHRS and CDR2 YFSETQ come from the germline V gene. The chain's CDR3 is CASSLATGAETQYF. The CDR3 DNA reads as TGCGCCAGCAGCTTGGCCACAGGTGCGGAGACCCAGTACTTC.

In this sample, this clone turned up a few times. J is TRBJ1-3 and V is TRBV3-1 (or the pseudogene TRBV3-2); 10 bases are shared with TRBD1. V was clipped by 3 bases and J by 4 bases; unmatched bases: 6. Germline values: CDR1 LGHDT, CDR2 YNNKEL (reference sequence). The CDR3 length is 16 residues. CDR3 bases: TGTGCCAGCAGCCACGGGGACAGGGGAGGCGGAAACACCATATATTTT. It translates to CASSHGDRGGGNTIYF.

The chain couples TRBV19 to TRBJ2-1; 7 bases are a match to TRBD2. The length of the CDR3 is 12 residues. J was trimmed by 10 bases and V by 8 bases; bases with no gene match: 8. CDR1 and CDR2 (germline): LNHDA, SQIVND (reference sequence). The CDR3 loop is CASFSFSGEQFF. CDR3 DNA sequence: TGTGCCAGTTTCTCCTTTAGCGGGGAGCAGTTCTTC.

This chain links TRBV5-1 with TRBJ1-2; tentative D call: TRBD1 (5 bases). V lost 4 bases to trimming and J lost 0 bases, with 13 bases between them. Germline loops: CDR1 SGHRS, CDR2 YFSETQ. The length of the CDR3 is 15 residues. The CDR3 DNA reads TGCGCCAGCAGCCAATGGGGCTCGACTAACTATGGCTACACCTTC. This sequence encodes CASSQWGSTNYGYTF.

This sequence joins TRBV5-6 and TRBJ2-5; D remains ambiguous. There are 11 residues in the CDR3. CDR1 is SGHDT, CDR2 YYEEEE, per germline. Deletions cut 7 bases from V and 0 bases from J, with 4 bases between. CDR3 loop: CASGYQETQYF. CDR3 in DNA: TGTGCCAGCGGTTACCAAGAGACCCAGTACTTC.

This chain links TRBV6-6 with TRBJ2-7; D possibly matches TRBD1 or TRBD2 (5 bases each). The V end was cut by 7 bases, the J end by 3 bases, with 13 bases between. CDR3 length equals 13 residues. CDR1 MNHNY and CDR2 SVGAGI come from the germline V gene (reference sequence). The CDR3 nucleotides read TGTGCCAGCACCTTGGGACGGGGCTACGAGCAGTACGTC. Its protein is CASTLGRGYEQYV.